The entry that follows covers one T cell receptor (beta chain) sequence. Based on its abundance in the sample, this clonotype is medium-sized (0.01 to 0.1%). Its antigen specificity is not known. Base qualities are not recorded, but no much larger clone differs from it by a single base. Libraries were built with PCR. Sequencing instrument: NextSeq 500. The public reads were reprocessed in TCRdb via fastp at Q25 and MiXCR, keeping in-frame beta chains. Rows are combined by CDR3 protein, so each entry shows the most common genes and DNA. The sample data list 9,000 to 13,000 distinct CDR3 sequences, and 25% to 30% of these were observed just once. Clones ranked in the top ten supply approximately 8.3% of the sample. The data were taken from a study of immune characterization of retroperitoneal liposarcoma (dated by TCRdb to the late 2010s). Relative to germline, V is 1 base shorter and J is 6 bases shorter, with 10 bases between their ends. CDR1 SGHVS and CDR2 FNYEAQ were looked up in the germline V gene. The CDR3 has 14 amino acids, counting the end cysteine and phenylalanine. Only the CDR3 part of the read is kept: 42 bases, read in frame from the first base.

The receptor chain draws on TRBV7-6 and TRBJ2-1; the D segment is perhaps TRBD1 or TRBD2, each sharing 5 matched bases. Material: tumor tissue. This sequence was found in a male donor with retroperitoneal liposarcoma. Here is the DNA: TGTGCCAGCAGCTTAGGGGGGACGTTCAATGAGCAGTTCTTC. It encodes CASSLGGTFNEQFF.